The 10 T cell receptor beta chains reported below all come from one sample, sequenced in a study of blood T cell repertoires in COVID-19. Only in-frame clones appear in the TCRdb table, and some are missing; sequencing was by immunoSEQ multiplex PCR. This repertoire shows roughly 290,000 clones, roughly 84% found once; its top ten account for roughly 14%. What was sequenced was peripheral blood. These receptors originate from a person aged 65 to 85 with COVID-19, enrolled during active disease.

The chain links TRBV3-1 (or the pseudogene TRBV3-2) to TRBJ2-7; 9 nucleotides line up with TRBD1. The germline gives CDR1 LGHDT, CDR2 YNNKEL (reference sequence). V gave up 6 bases and J gave up 6 bases; unmatched junction bases: 9. This CDR3 spans 14 amino acids. The CDR3 here is CASRPGQGIGEQYF. The CDR3 DNA reads as TGTGCCAGCAGACCGGGACAGGGAATAGGCGAGCAGTACTTC.

This clone was seen at least ten times. The chain carries TRBV3-1 (or the pseudogene TRBV3-2) and TRBJ1-1; 9 bases fit TRBD1. The CDR3 is 15 amino acids. After removal of 5 bases from V and 5 bases from J, the junction contained 9 bases not matched to a gene. Germline V gives CDR1 LGHDT, CDR2 YNNKEL (reference sequence). The CDR3 DNA sequence: TGTGCCAGCAGCGGAACAGGACAGGGGAGGACTGAAGCTTTCTTT. Its protein product is CASSGTGQGRTEAFF.

The chain couples TRBV28 to TRBJ1-2; 9 nucleotides align to TRBD1. The V gene's germline CDR1 is MDHEN and CDR2 SYDVKM. After removal of 4 bases from V and 5 bases from J, the junction contained 5 bases not matched to a gene. The CDR3 is made up of 14 amino acids. The CDR3 DNA reads as TGTGCCAGCAGTTGGACAGGGGTTCGTTATGGCTACACCTTC. It codes for CASSWTGVRYGYTF.

The chain has TRBV5-6 and TRBJ1-1, with D possibly matching TRBD1 (5 bases). CDR3 length: 16 amino acids. Trimming removed 3 bases at V and 4 bases at J, with 19 bases between. Germline CDR1 reads SGHDT; CDR2 reads YYEEEE. The chain's CDR3 is CASSWRGREYGTEAFF. The CDR3 coding sequence is TGTGCCAGCAGCTGGCGGGGCAGGGAGTATGGCACTGAAGCTTTCTTT.

The chain has TRBV4-2 and TRBJ1-4; D not resolved. The CDR3 length is 13 residues. Between the trimmed V and J ends, which lost 0 bases and 7 bases, there was a span of 6 bases. Germline V gene lookup returns CDR1 LGHNA and CDR2 YNFKEQ. The CDR3, as DNA: TGTGCCAGCAGCCAAGAGGGCCGTGAAAAACTGTTTTTT. This sequence encodes CASSQEGREKLFF.

The table lists this clone with a count of one. The V and J genes are TRBV7-2 and TRBJ2-1; D is possibly TRBD1 (5 bases). The germline V gene encodes CDR1 SGHTA and CDR2 FQGNSA. V dropped 5 bases and J dropped 5 bases, with 13 bases sitting between them. CDR3 size: 14 residues. The CDR3 DNA follows: TGTGCCAGCAGCCGCCCGGGCAGGGACAATGAGCAGTTCTTC. This sequence encodes CASSRPGRDNEQFF.

CDR3 loop: CATTSGEIYNEQFF. The CDR3 DNA is TGTGCCACGACTAGCGGAGAGATCTACAATGAGCAGTTCTTC. The chain has TRBV19 and TRBJ2-1; 9 bases are shared with TRBD2. V trimming: 10 bases; J trimming: 3 bases; junction bases outside the gene matches: 7. This CDR3 contains 14 residues. The germline V gene encodes CDR1 LNHDA and CDR2 SQIVND (reference sequence).

This clone was recorded a few times. V is TRBV2 and J is TRBJ2-3, with D hard to call. Germline CDR1 and CDR2: SNHLY and FYNNEI. V was pared by 6 bases and J by 7 bases, with 11 bases between. The CDR3 runs to 12 residues. Here the CDR3 DNA reads TGTGCCAGCAGACGACTGCCCCATACGCAGTATTTT. The encoded protein is CASRRLPHTQYF.

The CDR3 reads CASSFLAGFTDTQYF. The CDR3 coding sequence is TGCGCCAGCAGCTTTCTAGCGGGATTCACAGATACGCAGTATTTT. This chain uses TRBV5-1 with TRBJ2-3, with 9 nucleotides matching TRBD2. In germline, CDR1 is SGHRS, CDR2 YFSETQ. CDR3 size: 15 residues. The junction had 3 bases not matched to a gene; V was cut back by 2 bases and J by 2 bases.

In its sample, this clone was seen many times. This sequence joins TRBV18 and TRBJ1-2, with TRBD1 as a possible D gene (6 bases). The CDR3 covers 18 residues. The V gene lost 3 bases and the J gene lost 4 bases, with 24 bases spanning the gap. Germline CDR1 reads KGHSH; CDR2 reads LQKENI. The CDR3 here is CASSPVPDAGQTTYGYTF. CDR3 in DNA: TGTGCCAGCTCACCCGTACCCGACGCCGGACAGACCACCTATGGCTACACCTTC.